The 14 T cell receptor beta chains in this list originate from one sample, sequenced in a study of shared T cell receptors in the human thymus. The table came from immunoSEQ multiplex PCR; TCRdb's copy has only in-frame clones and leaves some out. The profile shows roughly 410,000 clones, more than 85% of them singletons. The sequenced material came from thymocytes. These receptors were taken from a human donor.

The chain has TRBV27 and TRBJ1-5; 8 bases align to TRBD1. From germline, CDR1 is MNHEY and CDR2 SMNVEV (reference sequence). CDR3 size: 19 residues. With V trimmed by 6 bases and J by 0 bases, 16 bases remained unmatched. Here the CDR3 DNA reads TGTGCCAGCAGCCCGATCGGACAGGGCGGGTATAGTAGCAATCAGCCCCAGCATTTT. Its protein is CASSPIGQGGYSSNQPQHF.

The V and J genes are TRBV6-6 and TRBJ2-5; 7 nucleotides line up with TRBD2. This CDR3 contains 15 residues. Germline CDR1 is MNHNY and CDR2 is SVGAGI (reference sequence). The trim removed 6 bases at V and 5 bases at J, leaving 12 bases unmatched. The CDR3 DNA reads TGTGCCAGCAGCCGAGGCGGGAGCGTTGCGGAGACCCAGTACTTC. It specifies CASSRGGSVAETQYF.

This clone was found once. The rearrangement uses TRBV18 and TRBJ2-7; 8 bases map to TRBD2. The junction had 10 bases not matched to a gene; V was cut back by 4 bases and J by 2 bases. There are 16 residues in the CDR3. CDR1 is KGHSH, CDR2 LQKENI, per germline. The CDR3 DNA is TGTGCCAGCTCACAGGCCTTTCGGGGGGGTCCCTACGAGCAGTACTTC. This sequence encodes CASSQAFRGGPYEQYF.

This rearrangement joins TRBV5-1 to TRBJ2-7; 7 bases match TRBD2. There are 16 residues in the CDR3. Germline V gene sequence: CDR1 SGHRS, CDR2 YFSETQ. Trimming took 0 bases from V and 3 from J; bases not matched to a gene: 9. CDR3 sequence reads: CASSLDFGRLVYEQYF. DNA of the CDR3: TGCGCCAGCAGCTTGGACTTCGGGAGGTTGGTCTACGAGCAGTACTTC.

The CDR3 sequence is CASSLAVSGGWDEQYF. As DNA, the CDR3 is TGTGCCAGCAGCTTGGCCGTCTCGGGAGGGTGGGACGAGCAGTACTTC. V is TRBV5-4 and J is TRBJ2-7; 8 bases are shared with TRBD2. The V gene end was trimmed by 0 bases and the J gene end by 5 bases; junction bases not matched to a gene: 10. The CDR3 spans 16 residues. Germline V gene sequence: CDR1 SGHNT, CDR2 YYREEE (reference sequence). Filled out from reference TRBV5-4 and TRBJ2-7, the complete variable domain reads ETGVTQSPTHLIKTRGQQVTLRCSSQSGHNTVSWYQQALGQGPQFIFQYYREEENGRGNFPPRFSGLQFPNYSSELNVNALELDDSALYLCASSLAVSGGWDEQYFGPGTRLTVT.

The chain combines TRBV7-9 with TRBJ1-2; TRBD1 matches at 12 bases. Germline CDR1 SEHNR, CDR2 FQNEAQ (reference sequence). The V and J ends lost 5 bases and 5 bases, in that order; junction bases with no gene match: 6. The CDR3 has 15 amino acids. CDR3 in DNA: TGTGCCAGCAGCCTCCGGGACAGGGGGCTGTATGGCTACACCTTC. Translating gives CASSLRDRGLYGYTF. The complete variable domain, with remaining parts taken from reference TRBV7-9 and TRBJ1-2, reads DTGVSQNPRHKITKRGQNVTFRCDPISEHNRLYWYRQTLGQGPEFLTYFQNEAQLEKSRLLSDRFSAERPKGSFSTLEIQRTEQGDSAMYLCASSLRDRGLYGYTFGSGTRLTVV.

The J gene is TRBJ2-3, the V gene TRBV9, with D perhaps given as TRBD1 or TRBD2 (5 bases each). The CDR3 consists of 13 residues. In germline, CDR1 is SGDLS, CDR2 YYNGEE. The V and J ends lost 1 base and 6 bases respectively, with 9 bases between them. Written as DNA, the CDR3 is TGTGCCAGCAGCGTATATGGGACCGATACGCAGTATTTT. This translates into CASSVYGTDTQYF.

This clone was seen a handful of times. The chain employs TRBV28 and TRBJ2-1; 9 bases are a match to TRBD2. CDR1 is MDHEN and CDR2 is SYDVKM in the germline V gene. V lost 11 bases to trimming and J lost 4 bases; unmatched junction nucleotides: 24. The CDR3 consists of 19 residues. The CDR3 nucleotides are TGTGCCTCGACCTCCGGGACAGCAGCACTAGCGGGTATTTACAATGAGCAGTTCTTC. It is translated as CASTSGTAALAGIYNEQFF.

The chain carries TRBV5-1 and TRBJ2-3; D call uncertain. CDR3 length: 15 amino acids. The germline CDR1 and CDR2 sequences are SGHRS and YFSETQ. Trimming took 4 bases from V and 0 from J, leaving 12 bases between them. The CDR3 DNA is TGCGCCAGCAGCCGTTTGGGGAATAGCACAGATACGCAGTATTTT. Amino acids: CASSRLGNSTDTQYF.

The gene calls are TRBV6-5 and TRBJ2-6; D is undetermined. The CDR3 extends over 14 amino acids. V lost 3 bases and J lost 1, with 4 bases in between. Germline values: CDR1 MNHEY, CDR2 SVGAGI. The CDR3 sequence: CASSYRSGANVLTF. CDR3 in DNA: TGTGCCAGCAGTTATAGGTCTGGGGCCAACGTCCTGACTTTC.

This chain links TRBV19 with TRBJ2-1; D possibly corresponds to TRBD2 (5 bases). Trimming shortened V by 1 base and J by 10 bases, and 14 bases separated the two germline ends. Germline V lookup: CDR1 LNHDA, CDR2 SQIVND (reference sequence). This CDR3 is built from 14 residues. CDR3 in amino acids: CASSIVSSGKEQFF. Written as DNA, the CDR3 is TGTGCCAGTAGTATAGTGTCCTCGGGAAAGGAGCAGTTCTTC.

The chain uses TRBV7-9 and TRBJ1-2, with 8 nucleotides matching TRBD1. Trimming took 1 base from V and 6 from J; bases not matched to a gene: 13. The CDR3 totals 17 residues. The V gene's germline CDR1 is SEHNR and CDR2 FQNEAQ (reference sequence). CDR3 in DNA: TGTGCCAGCAGCTTAGACGACCTTCGACAGGGGAGAGATGGCTACACCTTC. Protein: CASSLDDLRQGRDGYTF.

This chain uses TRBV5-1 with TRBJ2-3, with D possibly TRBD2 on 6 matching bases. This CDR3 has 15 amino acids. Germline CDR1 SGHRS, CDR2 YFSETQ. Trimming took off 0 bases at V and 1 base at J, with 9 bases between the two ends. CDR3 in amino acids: CASSLEWRGTDTQYF. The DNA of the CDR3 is TGCGCCAGCAGCTTGGAATGGAGGGGCACAGATACGCAGTATTTT.

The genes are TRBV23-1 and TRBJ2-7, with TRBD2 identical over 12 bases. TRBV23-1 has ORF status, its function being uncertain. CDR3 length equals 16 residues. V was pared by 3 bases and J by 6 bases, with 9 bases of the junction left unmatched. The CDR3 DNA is TGCGCCAGCAGTCAGCCACTAGCGGGAGGTCCTCGCGAGCAGTACTTC. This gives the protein CASSQPLAGGPREQYF.